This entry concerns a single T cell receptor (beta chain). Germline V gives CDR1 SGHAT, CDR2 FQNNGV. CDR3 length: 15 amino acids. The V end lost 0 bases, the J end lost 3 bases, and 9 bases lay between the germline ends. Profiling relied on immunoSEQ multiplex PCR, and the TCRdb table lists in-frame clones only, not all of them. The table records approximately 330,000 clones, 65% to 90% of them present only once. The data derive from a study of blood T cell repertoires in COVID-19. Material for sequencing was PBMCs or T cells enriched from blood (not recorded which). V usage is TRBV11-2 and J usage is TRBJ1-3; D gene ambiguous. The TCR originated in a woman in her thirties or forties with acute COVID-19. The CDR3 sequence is CASSLDSGHGNTIYF. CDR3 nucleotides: TGTGCCAGCAGCTTAGATTCTGGGCATGGAAACACCATATATTTT.